The 17 T cell receptor beta chains below come from one sample, sequenced in a study of cytomegalovirus exposure and HLA in healthy donors. Using immunoSEQ multiplex PCR, the repertoire was profiled, and TCRdb retains in-frame clones only, with some absent. Of roughly 60,000 clones in the sample, 90% to 97% were seen once. The specimen was PBMCs. Receptor source: a man aged 18 to 35 in good health and CMV-seronegative.

This clone was seen only once. The CDR3 is CASSLVGRGVRPRANGYTF. CDR3 coding DNA: TGTGCCAGCAGCTTAGTGGGCCGGGGGGTGAGACCCCGCGCGAATGGCTACACCTTC. J is TRBJ1-2 and V is TRBV11-2, with D perhaps TRBD1 (5 bases). The V gene's germline CDR1 is SGHAT and CDR2 FQNNGV. V dropped 1 base and J dropped 6 bases, with 27 bases sitting between them. There are 19 residues in the CDR3. The variable domain in full, completed from reference TRBV11-2 and TRBJ1-2, reads EAGVAQSPRYKIIEKRQSVAFWCNPISGHATLYWYQQILGQGPKLLIQFQNNGVVDDSQLPKDRFSAERLKGVDSTLKIQPAKLEDSAVYLCASSLVGRGVRPRANGYTFGSGTRLTVV.

V and J are TRBV10-2 and TRBJ1-3; TRBD1 is a possible D gene (6 bases). The CDR3 length is 14 residues. V lost 6 bases, J lost 4 bases, and 13 bases lay in between. Per the germline V gene, CDR1 is WSHSY and CDR2 is SAAADI. CDR3 region: CASSSGTTGNTIYF. DNA of the CDR3: TGCGCCAGCAGCTCCGGGACAACAGGAAACACCATATATTTT.

V gene TRBV5-4 combines with J gene TRBJ2-1, with a tentative D call TRBD2 (6 bases). There are 16 residues in the CDR3. V shed 1 base and J shed 0 bases, with 11 bases lying between them. Germline V lookup: CDR1 SGHNT, CDR2 YYREEE (reference sequence). The CDR3 is CASSLWAGSSYNEQFF. The CDR3 bases are TGTGCCAGCAGCTTGTGGGCGGGGAGCTCCTACAATGAGCAGTTCTTC.

The chain has TRBV6-1 and TRBJ1-5; 7 positions match TRBD1. CDR1 is MNHNS and CDR2 is SASEGT in the germline V gene. Trimming removed 6 bases from V and 10 bases from J; junction bases left unmatched: 9. This CDR3 contains 13 residues. For the CDR3, the DNA is TGTGCCAGCAGCGACAGGGAGCCTCGACCCCAGCATTTT. Its translation is CASSDREPRPQHF.

This chain connects TRBV29-1 to TRBJ1-1; TRBD1 agrees at 8 bases. This CDR3 has 17 amino acids. Germline CDR1 and CDR2: SQVTM and ANQGSEA. V trimming: 7 bases; J trimming: 0 bases; junction bases outside the gene matches: 16. The CDR3 region has the DNA TGCAGCGACACCGGGACAGGACCTACCCCCATGAACACTGAAGCTTTCTTT. It codes for CSDTGTGPTPMNTEAFF.

This chain joins TRBV18 and TRBJ2-1; D uncertain. V was cut by 0 bases and J by 9 bases, with 9 bases left in between. CDR3 length equals 13 residues. CDR1 and CDR2 from the germline V gene are KGHSH and LQKENI. The DNA of the CDR3 is TGTGCCAGCTCACCACCGGCCGGAGTTGAGCAGTTCTTC. Amino acids: CASSPPAGVEQFF.

V and J are TRBV6-5 and TRBJ2-7; possible D gene TRBD1, 5 bases. Trimming shortened V by 2 bases and J by 7 bases, and 15 bases separated the two germline ends. This CDR3 has 14 residues. Germline lookup yields CDR1 MNHEY and CDR2 SVGAGI. The CDR3 region has the DNA TGTGCCAGCAGTTACAAGGGGTCCCTATGGGAGCAGTACTTC. It yields the protein CASSYKGSLWEQYF.

The rearrangement links TRBV4-1 to TRBJ2-6; possible D gene TRBD2, 5 bases. V lost 4 bases and J lost 4, with 11 bases in between. The CDR3 is 15 residues long. Germline CDR1 and CDR2: MGHRA and YSYEKL. CDR3 bases: TGCGCCAGCAGCCGCGGGTGGTCAGGGGCCAACGTCCTGACTTTC. It encodes CASSRGWSGANVLTF.

This chain joins TRBV6-1 and TRBJ2-7; D unclear. The germline V gene has CDR1 MNHNS and CDR2 SASEGT. V lost 4 bases to trimming and J lost 1 base, with 11 bases between them. This CDR3 has 14 residues. Here the CDR3 reads CASSGGPRSYEQYF. The CDR3 nucleotides are TGTGCCAGCAGTGGAGGTCCTCGATCCTACGAGCAGTACTTC.

This rearrangement joins TRBV28 to TRBJ2-5, with D possibly TRBD1 on 6 matching bases. Germline V lookup: CDR1 MDHEN, CDR2 SYDVKM. V was pared by 3 bases and J by 0 bases, with 14 bases between. This CDR3 spans 16 amino acids. The CDR3 DNA follows: TGTGCCAGCAGTTTTCCTGTCGGGACACACCAAGAGACCCAGTACTTC. Protein: CASSFPVGTHQETQYF.

The chain employs TRBV9 and TRBJ2-5, with 8 positions matching TRBD1. The length of the CDR3 is 16 residues. The germline gives CDR1 SGDLS, CDR2 YYNGEE. Losses at the gene ends were 4 bases for V and 1 base for J; bases not matched to a gene: 9. The CDR3 coding sequence is TGTGCCAGCAGCCCAGCCGGGACAGGAATCCAAGAGACCCAGTACTTC. This encodes CASSPAGTGIQETQYF.

The V gene is TRBV11-2, the J gene TRBJ2-7, with unresolved D. The germline gives CDR1 SGHAT, CDR2 FQNNGV. The CDR3 is 15 amino acids. V lost 3 bases and J 4 bases, leaving 16 bases between the germline ends. This CDR3 reads CASSFSPQNTYEQYF. Written as DNA, the CDR3 is TGTGCCAGCAGCTTTAGCCCTCAGAACACTTACGAGCAGTACTTC.

The chain combines TRBV28 with TRBJ2-7; 9 bases fit TRBD2. With V trimmed by 3 bases and J by 5 bases, 14 bases remained unmatched. The CDR3 loop spans 17 amino acids. Germline loops: CDR1 MDHEN, CDR2 SYDVKM. CDR3 region: CASSFGDLAGVSNEQYF. The CDR3 DNA is TGTGCCAGCAGTTTTGGTGATTTAGCGGGAGTTTCAAACGAGCAGTACTTC.

The genes are TRBV29-1 and TRBJ2-7; D may be TRBD2 (6 bases). The ends were cut back, 4 bases at V and 3 bases at J, with 13 bases in the middle. The CDR3 covers 13 residues. Germline CDR1 is SQVTM and CDR2 is ANQGSEA. The CDR3 sequence is CSVGAHGGYEQYF. In DNA form, the CDR3 reads TGCAGCGTTGGGGCCCACGGGGGCTACGAGCAGTACTTC.

This chain uses TRBV6-1 with TRBJ2-1, with 14 bases aligning to TRBD2. This CDR3 has 18 amino acids. Trimming took 4 bases from V and 0 from J; bases not matched to a gene: 5. Germline assignment: CDR1 MNHNS and CDR2 SASEGT. CDR3 nucleotide sequence: TGTGCCAGCAGTGGGGGACTAGCGGGAGCAAGCTCCTACAATGAGCAGTTCTTC. This encodes CASSGGLAGASSYNEQFF.

DNA of the CDR3: TGTGCCAGCAAACAGGGTCTGTCCTCAGATACGCAGTATTTT. This codes for CASKQGLSSDTQYF. This chain joins TRBV5-6 and TRBJ2-3, with D possibly matching TRBD1 (6 bases). Germline V gene data show CDR1 as SGHDT and CDR2 as YYEEEE. V lost 6 bases, J lost 4 bases, and 15 bases lay in between. The CDR3 is 14 residues long.

The CDR3 sequence is CASSPGQGAFF. The CDR3 coding sequence is TGCGCCAGCAGCCCCGGACAGGGCGCTTTCTTT. The V and J genes are TRBV5-1 and TRBJ1-1; TRBD1 matches at 8 bases. V lost 4 bases and J lost 11; bases outside the gene matches: 4. The germline gives CDR1 SGHRS, CDR2 YFSETQ. This CDR3 comprises 11 residues.